These 30 T cell receptor beta chains originate from one sample sequenced in a study of cytomegalovirus exposure and HLA in healthy donors. This table comes from immunoSEQ multiplex PCR, and its TCRdb copy is limited to in-frame clones, with some not included. The table includes more than 150,000 clones, 65% to 85% detected once. Input material: PBMCs. Receptors originate from a woman aged 18-29 years in good health and CMV-seropositive.

The V call is TRBV5-1, the J call TRBJ1-1; TRBD1 might be the D (6 bases). The V and J ends lost 1 base and 4 bases respectively, with 20 bases between them. Germline CDR1 SGHRS, CDR2 YFSETQ. The CDR3 length is 17 residues. The CDR3 here is CASSLWGLSEGSTEAFF. The CDR3 coding sequence is TGCGCCAGCAGCTTGTGGGGGCTATCCGAGGGGAGCACTGAAGCTTTCTTT.

The chain carries TRBV2 and TRBJ2-1; 11 nucleotides align to TRBD2. The length of the CDR3 is 15 residues. The J segment lost 2 bases and the V segment lost 8 bases, leaving 5 bases of the junction unmatched. CDR1 is SNHLY, CDR2 FYNNEI, per germline. The CDR3: CASPTSGDPYNEQFF. CDR3 DNA sequence: TGTGCCAGCCCGACTAGCGGGGACCCCTACAATGAGCAGTTCTTC.

This sequence joins TRBV5-4 and TRBJ2-5; 8 positions agree with TRBD1. Germline trimming cut 4 bases from V and 5 bases from J; bases unmatched to any gene: 13. Germline-derived CDR1 and CDR2 are SGHNT and YYREEE (reference sequence). This CDR3 is 16 amino acids long. CDR3 DNA sequence: TGTGCCAGCAGCCCAGGGACAGGCAACTTCGCGGAGACCCAGTACTTC. Translation: CASSPGTGNFAETQYF. Combining the CDR3 with reference TRBV5-4 and TRBJ2-5 gives the whole variable domain ETGVTQSPTHLIKTRGQQVTLRCSSQSGHNTVSWYQQALGQGPQFIFQYYREEENGRGNFPPRFSGLQFPNYSSELNVNALELDDSALYLCASSPGTGNFAETQYFGPGTRLLVL.

The chain recombines TRBV4-2 with TRBJ1-2; 7 positions match TRBD1. The length of the CDR3 is 16 residues. With V trimmed by 2 bases and J by 2 bases, 8 bases remained unmatched. Germline lookup yields CDR1 LGHNA and CDR2 YNFKEQ. CDR3 loop: CASSQQTGKGNYGYTF. The CDR3 DNA sequence: TGTGCCAGCAGCCAACAGACAGGGAAAGGGAACTATGGCTACACCTTC.

This chain links TRBV6-6 with TRBJ1-2; 7 bases match TRBD1. The CDR3 contains 14 residues. CDR1 and CDR2 from the germline V gene are MNHNY and SVGAGI (reference sequence). The ends lost 7 bases at V and 9 bases at J; junction bases unmatched: 14. In nucleotides, the CDR3 is TGTGCCAGCACCTCCGCGACAGGGCGGAGGAGCTACACCTTC. As protein: CASTSATGRRSYTF.

The V gene is TRBV6-5, the J gene TRBJ2-3; 7 bases are shared with TRBD1. Germline V CDR1 and CDR2: MNHEY, SVGAGI. The V and J ends lost 1 base and 5 bases, in that order; junction bases with no gene match: 9. The CDR3 sequence is 16 residues long. As DNA, the CDR3 is TGTGCCAGCAGTTACTACAAGACAGGGCCGGGAGATACGCAGTATTTT. This translates into CASSYYKTGPGDTQYF.

The gene calls are TRBV10-3 and TRBJ2-1, with 10 nucleotides matching TRBD1. The CDR3 sequence is 14 residues long. With 6 bases clipped from V and 6 bases from J, the junction kept 5 bases outside the gene matches. Germline V CDR1 and CDR2: ENHRY, SYGVKD. The CDR3 nucleotides are TGTGCCATCAGCACGACAGGGGGCCTCAATGAGCAGTTCTTC. It encodes CAISTTGGLNEQFF.

V and J are TRBV7-2 and TRBJ2-5; D is possibly TRBD2 (7 bases). Deletions cut 4 bases from V and 0 bases from J, with 15 bases between. There are 16 residues in the CDR3. CDR1 is SGHTA, CDR2 FQGNSA, per germline. Here the CDR3 reads CASSYDRGAYQETQYF. DNA of the CDR3: TGTGCCAGCAGCTACGACCGGGGGGCGTACCAAGAGACCCAGTACTTC.

This sequence joins TRBV6-1 and TRBJ1-2; D might be TRBD1 (5 bases). Germline CDR1 reads MNHNS; CDR2 reads SASEGT. This CDR3 contains 15 residues. V lost 4 bases and J 5 bases, leaving 17 bases between the germline ends. CDR3 DNA: TGTGCCAGCAGTGTGAGCCTGGCCCAGGGTTATGGCTACACCTTC. It encodes CASSVSLAQGYGYTF.

This clone showed up just a few times. V usage is TRBV4-2 and J usage is TRBJ2-3; TRBD2 matches 11 bases. Germline V gives CDR1 LGHNA, CDR2 YNFKEQ. This CDR3 contains 16 residues. The trim removed 1 base at V and 3 bases at J, leaving 3 bases unmatched. The CDR3 is CASSQVAGGPTDTQYF. The CDR3 DNA is TGTGCCAGCAGCCAAGTAGCGGGGGGGCCGACAGATACGCAGTATTTT.

The chain employs TRBV18 and TRBJ2-3; tentatively, D is TRBD2 (6 bases). This CDR3 has 16 residues. Trimming shortened V by 3 bases and J by 0 bases, and 13 bases separated the two germline ends. Germline V gene sequence: CDR1 KGHSH, CDR2 LQKENI. The CDR3 bases are TGTGCCAGCTCACCCCTGGGAGGATCTAGCACAGATACGCAGTATTTT. It specifies CASSPLGGSSTDTQYF.

The chain couples TRBV29-1 to TRBJ2-1; D is possibly TRBD1 (6 bases). The CDR3 has 13 amino acids. V lost 5 bases to trimming and J lost 6 bases, with 14 bases between them. Germline V gene lookup returns CDR1 SQVTM and CDR2 ANQGSEA. The CDR3 here is CSVSRGLGNEQFF. In nucleotides, the CDR3 is TGCAGCGTTTCCAGGGGTTTAGGCAATGAGCAGTTCTTC.

This clone was detected only once. The CDR3 reads CASLRQGGFGYTF. The CDR3 region has the DNA TGTGCCAGCCTCAGACAGGGCGGTTTTGGCTACACCTTC. This sequence joins TRBV6-1 and TRBJ1-2; 7 bases fit TRBD1. This CDR3 region has 13 residues. CDR1 is MNHNS and CDR2 is SASEGT in the germline V gene. V lost 8 bases, J lost 7 bases, and 10 bases stayed unmatched.

The V and J genes are TRBV7-6 and TRBJ2-3; TRBD1 matches at 8 bases. V lost 5 bases and J lost 2; bases outside the gene matches: 3. This CDR3 comprises 14 residues. The germline V gene encodes CDR1 SGHVS and CDR2 FNYEAQ. CDR3 nucleotide sequence: TGTGCCAGCAGCATGGGACAGGTCACAGATACGCAGTATTTT. Amino acid sequence: CASSMGQVTDTQYF.

The chain joins TRBV4-2 to TRBJ1-5, with D perhaps TRBD1 (6 bases). This CDR3 is 18 amino acids long. V was trimmed by 4 bases and J by 0 bases, leaving 19 bases between them. Germline assignment: CDR1 LGHNA and CDR2 YNFKEQ. CDR3 in amino acids: CASSRKDRTDYSNQPQHF. As DNA, the CDR3 is TGTGCCAGCAGCCGTAAGGACCGGACAGATTATAGCAATCAGCCCCAGCATTTT.

The table lists this clone with a count of one. The genes are TRBV29-1 and TRBJ2-3, with 8 bases aligning to TRBD1. This CDR3 has 14 amino acids. V was pared by 6 bases and J by 3 bases, with 8 bases of the junction left unmatched. Germline lookup yields CDR1 SQVTM and CDR2 ANQGSEA. The chain's CDR3 is CSVLQGVWTDTQYF. The CDR3 DNA reads TGCAGCGTACTACAGGGGGTGTGGACAGATACGCAGTATTTT.

Of note for this clone: The sample carries other DNA sequences with the same CDR3. The gene calls are TRBV18 and TRBJ1-1; D unclear. Trimming stripped 6 bases from V and 0 bases from J, with 11 bases between. Germline CDR1 is KGHSH and CDR2 is LQKENI. The CDR3 length is 14 residues. CDR3 nucleotides: TGTGCCAGCTCCCCGGGAGCAATGAACACTGAAGCTTTCTTT. Protein: CASSPGAMNTEAFF.

V gene TRBV5-1 combines with J gene TRBJ1-1; possible D gene TRBD1, 5 bases. This CDR3 is 14 amino acids long. CDR1 SGHRS and CDR2 YFSETQ come from the germline V gene. V was cut by 0 bases and J by 2 bases, with 8 bases left in between. CDR3 sequence (DNA): TGCGCCAGCAGCTTGGTCCAGGGAAACACTGAAGCTTTCTTT. Translation: CASSLVQGNTEAFF.

The chain employs TRBV1 and TRBJ2-1; the DNA was not used to check the table's D call, TRBD1. TRBV1 is tagged as a pseudogene. The CDR3 extends over 14 amino acids. This chain's CDR3 is CTSSPGQGNYEQFF. The CDR3 coding sequence is TGCACCAGCAGTCCGGGACAGGGGAATTATGAGCAGTTCTTC.

V and J are TRBV5-5 and TRBJ2-7; 8 nucleotides line up with TRBD1. The length of the CDR3 is 14 residues. V shed 4 bases and J 3 bases; nucleotides not matched to a gene: 6. Germline V CDR1 and CDR2: SGHKS, YYEKEE (reference sequence). CDR3 amino acids: CASSPEGQGYEQYF. CDR3 DNA: TGTGCCAGCAGCCCCGAAGGACAGGGCTACGAGCAGTACTTC.

In DNA form, the CDR3 reads TGTGCCAGCAGCTTATCGGCAGGGGGGTTATCTGAAGCTTTCTTT. Translating it yields CASSLSAGGLSEAFF. The genes are TRBV7-9 and TRBJ1-1; 7 nucleotides agree with TRBD1. Unmatched junction bases numbered 9, after V lost 2 bases and J lost 6 bases. This CDR3 contains 15 residues. Germline CDR1 SEHNR, CDR2 FQNEAQ (reference sequence).

This clone was counted a few times. The V and J genes are TRBV4-1 and TRBJ1-6, with D maybe TRBD1 (5 bases). This CDR3 is 15 amino acids long. The germline V and J ends were trimmed by 0 bases and 5 bases, with 8 bases remaining between them. The germline V gene encodes CDR1 MGHRA and CDR2 YSYEKL. DNA of the CDR3: TGCGCCAGCAGCCAAGAGGAGACAGATAATTCACCCCTCCACTTT. It translates to CASSQEETDNSPLHF.

The chain uses TRBV29-1 and TRBJ2-3; 9 bases fit TRBD1. J gave up 3 bases and V 6 bases, and 7 bases lay outside the gene matches. The CDR3 is made up of 14 amino acids. Germline V gene sequence: CDR1 SQVTM, CDR2 ANQGSEA. The CDR3 spells CSVPPGQGTDTQYF. In nucleotides, the CDR3 is TGCAGCGTACCTCCGGGACAGGGAACAGATACGCAGTATTTT.

V gene TRBV2 combines with J gene TRBJ2-7; D remains ambiguous. Germline assignment: CDR1 SNHLY and CDR2 FYNNEI. V lost 7 bases, J lost 7 bases, and 14 bases lay in between. There are 12 residues in the CDR3. In nucleotides, the CDR3 is TGTGCCAGCACTCCCGGGTCCGGGGAGCAGTACTTC. Translated: CASTPGSGEQYF.

J is TRBJ1-1 and V is TRBV6-4, with a weak D call TRBD1 (6 bases). Trimming pared 2 bases from V and 4 bases from J, leaving 14 bases between. CDR1 MRHNA and CDR2 SNTAGT come from the germline V gene. The CDR3 has 15 amino acids. CDR3 sequence (DNA): TGTGCCAGCAGTGACATCCGGGGGGCTGGCACTGAAGCTTTCTTT. Amino acids: CASSDIRGAGTEAFF.

V gene TRBV27 combines with J gene TRBJ1-1; a weak D match, TRBD1 (5 bases). This CDR3 contains 14 residues. CDR1 and CDR2 from the germline V gene are MNHEY and SMNVEV (reference sequence). V lost 5 bases to trimming and J lost 5 bases, with 15 bases between them. The CDR3 nucleotides read TGTGCCAGCAGTGGGGGGGTCGGAAGGACTGAAGCTTTCTTT. Amino acid sequence: CASSGGVGRTEAFF.

The chain joins TRBV9 to TRBJ2-2; possibly TRBD2 for D (5 bases). Germline CDR1 reads SGDLS; CDR2 reads YYNGEE. The CDR3 has 17 amino acids. V lost 4 bases to trimming and J lost 1 base, with 17 bases between them. CDR3 in amino acids: CASSITSGSLNTGELFF. The CDR3, as DNA: TGTGCCAGCAGCATTACTTCGGGGTCCTTGAACACCGGGGAGCTGTTTTTT.

V is TRBV14 and J is TRBJ2-7; 7 bases are a match to TRBD1. J gave up 2 bases and V 1 base, and 2 bases lay outside the gene matches. Germline V lookup: CDR1 SGHDN, CDR2 FVKESK. This CDR3 has 14 residues. CDR3 region: CASSQGQGTYEQYF. The CDR3 DNA is TGTGCCAGCAGCCAAGGACAGGGAACCTACGAGCAGTACTTC.

The chain links TRBV6-5 to TRBJ1-5; D not certain. This CDR3 region has 13 residues. From germline, CDR1 is MNHEY and CDR2 SVGAGI. Deletions cut 4 bases from V and 0 bases from J, with 4 bases between. CDR3 in amino acids: CASSSNSNQPQHF. CDR3 DNA: TGTGCCAGCAGTTCAAATAGCAATCAGCCCCAGCATTTT.

This clone was seen a handful of times. The V and J genes are TRBV4-1 and TRBJ1-1, with a weak D call TRBD1 (5 bases). The V and J ends lost 4 bases and 8 bases respectively, with 14 bases between them. Germline V CDR1 and CDR2: MGHRA, YSYEKL. The CDR3 is made up of 13 amino acids. The CDR3 spells CASSRAWGVEAFF. The CDR3 DNA is TGCGCCAGCAGCCGAGCCTGGGGGGTAGAAGCTTTCTTT.